This TCR beta chain was obtained from a study of blood T cell repertoires in COVID-19. Study in general: Sites across the United States, Italy and Spain contributed samples from acute and convalescent COVID-19. Sample material is recorded as cDNA or gDNA derived from T cells, B-cell-depleted T cells, or PBMCs.

CDR3 length equals 17 residues. Trimming removed 0 bases from V and 7 bases from J, with 16 bases in between. Germline CDR1 is MGHRA and CDR2 is YSYEKL. Authors' data handling: Counts of nucleated cells, estimated from reference gene primer amplification, were obtained. This table comes from immunoSEQ multiplex PCR, and its TCRdb copy is limited to in-frame clones, with some not included. The D gene and trimming were derived from the DNA, and the V and J assignments and clone size from that table. The sample consists of tens of thousands of clones, roughly 81% of them appearing once. The V and J genes are TRBV4-1 and TRBJ1-6, with D unclear. This TCR was sampled from a human donor in a cohort sampled during active COVID-19. Specimen: peripheral blood. The CDR3 DNA reads as TGCGCCAGCAGCCAAGATCCGCAGGCCTTAAAAAATTCACCCCTCCACTTT. This gives the protein CASSQDPQALKNSPLHF.